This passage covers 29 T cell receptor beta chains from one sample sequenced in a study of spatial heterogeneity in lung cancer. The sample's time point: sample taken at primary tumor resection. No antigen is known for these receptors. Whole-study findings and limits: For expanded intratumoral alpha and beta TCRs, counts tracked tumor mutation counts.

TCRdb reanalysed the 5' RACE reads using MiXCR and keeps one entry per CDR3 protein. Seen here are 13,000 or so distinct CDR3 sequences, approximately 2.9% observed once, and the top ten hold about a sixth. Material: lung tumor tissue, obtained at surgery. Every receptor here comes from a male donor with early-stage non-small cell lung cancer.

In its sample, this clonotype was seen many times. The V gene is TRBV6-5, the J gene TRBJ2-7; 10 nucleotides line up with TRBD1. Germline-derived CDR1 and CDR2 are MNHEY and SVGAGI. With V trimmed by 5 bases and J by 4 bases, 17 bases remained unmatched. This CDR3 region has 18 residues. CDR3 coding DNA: TGTGCCAGCAGTCCCTCGGGACCTCAGACAGGGGGCAAGTACGAGCAGTACTTC. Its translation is CASSPSGPQTGGKYEQYF.

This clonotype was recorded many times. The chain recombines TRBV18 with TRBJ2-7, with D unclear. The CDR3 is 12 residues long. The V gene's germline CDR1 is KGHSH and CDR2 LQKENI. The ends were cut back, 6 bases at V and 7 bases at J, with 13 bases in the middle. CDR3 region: CASSPGVGEQYF. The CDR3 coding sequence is TGTGCCAGCTCCCCTGGGGTTGGGGAGCAGTACTTC.

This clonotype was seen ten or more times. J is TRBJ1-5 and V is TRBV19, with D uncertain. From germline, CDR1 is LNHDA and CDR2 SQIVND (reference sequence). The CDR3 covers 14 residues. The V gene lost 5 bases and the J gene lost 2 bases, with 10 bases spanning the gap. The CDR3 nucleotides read TGTGCCAGTAGTGTGGCATTGGGCAATCAGCCCCAGCATTTT. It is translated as CASSVALGNQPQHF.

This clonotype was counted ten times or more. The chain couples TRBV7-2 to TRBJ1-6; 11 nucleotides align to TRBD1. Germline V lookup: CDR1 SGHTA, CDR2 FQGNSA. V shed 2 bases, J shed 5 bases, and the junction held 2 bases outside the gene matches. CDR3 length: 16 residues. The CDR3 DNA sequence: TGTGCCAGCAGCTTACGGACAGGGGGCAATAATTCACCCCTCCACTTT. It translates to CASSLRTGGNNSPLHF.

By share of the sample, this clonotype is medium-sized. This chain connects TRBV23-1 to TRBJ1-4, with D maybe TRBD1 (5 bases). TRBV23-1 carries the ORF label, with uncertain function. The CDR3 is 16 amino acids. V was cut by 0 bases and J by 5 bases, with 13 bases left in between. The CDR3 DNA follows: TGCGCCAGCAGTCAATCGTGGGACGCACGGAATGAAAAACTGTTTTTT. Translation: CASSQSWDARNEKLFF.

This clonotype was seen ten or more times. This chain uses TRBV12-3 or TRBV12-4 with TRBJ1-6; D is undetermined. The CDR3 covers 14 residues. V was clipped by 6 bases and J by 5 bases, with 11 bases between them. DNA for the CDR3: TGTGCCAGCAGCCCTGGATGGGATAATTCACCCCTCCACTTT. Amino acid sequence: CASSPGWDNSPLHF.

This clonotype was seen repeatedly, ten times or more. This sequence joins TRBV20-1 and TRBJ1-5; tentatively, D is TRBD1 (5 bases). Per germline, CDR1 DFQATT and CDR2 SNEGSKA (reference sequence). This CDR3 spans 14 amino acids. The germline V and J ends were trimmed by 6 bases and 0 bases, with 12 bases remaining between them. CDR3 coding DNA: TGCAGTGCACCAAGACAGTCTAGCAATCAGCCCCAGCATTTT. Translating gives CSAPRQSSNQPQHF.

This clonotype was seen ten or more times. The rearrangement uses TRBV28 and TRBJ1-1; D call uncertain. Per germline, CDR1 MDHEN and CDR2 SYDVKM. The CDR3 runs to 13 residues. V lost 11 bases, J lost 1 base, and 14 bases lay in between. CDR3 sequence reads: CALSGPANTEAFF. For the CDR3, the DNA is TGTGCCCTCTCCGGACCGGCGAACACTGAAGCTTTCTTT.

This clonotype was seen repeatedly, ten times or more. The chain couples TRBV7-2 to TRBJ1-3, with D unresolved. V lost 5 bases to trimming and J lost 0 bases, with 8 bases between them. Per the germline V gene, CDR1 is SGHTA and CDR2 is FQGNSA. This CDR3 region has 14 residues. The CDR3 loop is CASSPGFSGNTIYF. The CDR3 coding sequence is TGTGCCAGCAGCCCTGGTTTCTCTGGAAACACCATATATTTT.

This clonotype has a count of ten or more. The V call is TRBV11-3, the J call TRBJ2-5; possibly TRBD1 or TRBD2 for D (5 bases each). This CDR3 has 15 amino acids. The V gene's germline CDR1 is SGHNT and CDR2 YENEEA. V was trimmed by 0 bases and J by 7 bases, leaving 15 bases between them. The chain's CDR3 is CASSLDRGPKGTQYF. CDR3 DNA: TGTGCCAGCAGCTTAGATCGGGGACCAAAGGGGACCCAGTACTTC.

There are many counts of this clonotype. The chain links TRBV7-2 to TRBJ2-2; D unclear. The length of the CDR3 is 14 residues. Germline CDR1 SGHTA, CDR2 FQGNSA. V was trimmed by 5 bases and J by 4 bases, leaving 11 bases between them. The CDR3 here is CASSTPQPTGELFF. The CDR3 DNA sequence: TGTGCCAGCAGCACCCCCCAGCCCACCGGGGAGCTGTTTTTT.

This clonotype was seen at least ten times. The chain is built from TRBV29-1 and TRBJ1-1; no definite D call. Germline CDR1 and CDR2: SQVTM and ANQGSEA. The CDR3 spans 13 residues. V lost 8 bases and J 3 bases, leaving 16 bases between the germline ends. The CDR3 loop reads CSTQVSFDTEAFF. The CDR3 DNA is TGCAGCACGCAAGTTTCTTTCGACACTGAAGCTTTCTTT.

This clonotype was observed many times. The DNA of the CDR3 is TGCGCCAGCAGGAAGACGGCTGGAAACACCATATATTTT. Translated, it gives CASRKTAGNTIYF. The rearrangement joins TRBV5-1 to TRBJ1-3; D remains unclear. The germline V gene has CDR1 SGHRS and CDR2 YFSETQ. This CDR3 spans 13 amino acids. V dropped 5 bases and J dropped 2 bases, with 8 bases sitting between them.

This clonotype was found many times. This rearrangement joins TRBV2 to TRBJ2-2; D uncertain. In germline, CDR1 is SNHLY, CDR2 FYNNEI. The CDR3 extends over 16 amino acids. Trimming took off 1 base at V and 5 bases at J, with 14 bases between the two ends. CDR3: CASSEERRRATGELFF. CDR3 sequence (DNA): TGTGCCAGCAGTGAAGAAAGGAGACGGGCAACCGGGGAGCTGTTTTTT.

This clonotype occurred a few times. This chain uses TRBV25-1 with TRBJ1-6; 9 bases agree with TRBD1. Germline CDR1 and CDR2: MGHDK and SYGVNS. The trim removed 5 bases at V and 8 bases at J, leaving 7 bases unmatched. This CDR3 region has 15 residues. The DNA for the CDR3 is TGTGCCAGCAGTTGGGGACAGGGCAACCATTCACCCCTCCACTTT. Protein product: CASSWGQGNHSPLHF. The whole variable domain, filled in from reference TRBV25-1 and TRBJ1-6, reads EADIYQTPRYLVIGTGKKITLECSQTMGHDKMYWYQQDPGMELHLIHYSYGVNSTEKGDLSSESTVSRIRTEHFPLTLESARPSHTSQYLCASSWGQGNHSPLHFGNGTRLTVT.

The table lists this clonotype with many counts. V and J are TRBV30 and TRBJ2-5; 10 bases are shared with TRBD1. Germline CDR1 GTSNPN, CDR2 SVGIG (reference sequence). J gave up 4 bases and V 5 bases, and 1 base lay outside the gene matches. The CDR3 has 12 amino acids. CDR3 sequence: CAWDRGRETQYF. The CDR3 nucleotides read TGTGCCTGGGACAGGGGGCGAGAGACCCAGTACTTC.

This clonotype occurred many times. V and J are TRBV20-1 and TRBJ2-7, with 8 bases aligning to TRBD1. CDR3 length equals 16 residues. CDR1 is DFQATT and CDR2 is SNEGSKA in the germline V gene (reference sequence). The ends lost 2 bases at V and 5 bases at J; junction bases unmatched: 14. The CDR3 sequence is CSARPPVGQVANEQYF. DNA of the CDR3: TGCAGTGCTAGACCCCCCGTGGGACAGGTAGCCAACGAGCAGTACTTC.

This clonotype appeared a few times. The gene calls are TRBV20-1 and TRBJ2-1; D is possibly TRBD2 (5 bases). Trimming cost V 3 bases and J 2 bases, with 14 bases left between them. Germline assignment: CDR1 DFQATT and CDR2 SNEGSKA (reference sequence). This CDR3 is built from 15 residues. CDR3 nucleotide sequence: TGCAGTGCTAGTGTCTGGAGGCAGACCTACAATGAGCAGTTCTTC. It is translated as CSASVWRQTYNEQFF.

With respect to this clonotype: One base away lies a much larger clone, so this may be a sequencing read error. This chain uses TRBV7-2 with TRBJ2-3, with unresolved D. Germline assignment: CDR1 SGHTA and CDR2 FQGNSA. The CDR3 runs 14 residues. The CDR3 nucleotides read TGTGCCAGCAGCTTAACCCGGGCCACAGATACGCAGTTTTTT. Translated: CASSLTRATDTQFF.

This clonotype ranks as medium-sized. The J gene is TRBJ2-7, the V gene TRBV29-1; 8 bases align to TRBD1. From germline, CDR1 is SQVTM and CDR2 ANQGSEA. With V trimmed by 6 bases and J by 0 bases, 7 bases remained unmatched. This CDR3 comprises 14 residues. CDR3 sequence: CSVIGTGASYEQYF. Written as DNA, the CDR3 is TGCAGCGTGATCGGGACAGGAGCCTCCTACGAGCAGTACTTC.

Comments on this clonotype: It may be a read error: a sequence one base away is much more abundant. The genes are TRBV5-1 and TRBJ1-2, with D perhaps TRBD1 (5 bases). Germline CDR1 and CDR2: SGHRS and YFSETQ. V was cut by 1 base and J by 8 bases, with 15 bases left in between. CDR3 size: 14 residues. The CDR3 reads CASSLPGPGKGYTF. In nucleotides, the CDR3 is TGCGCCAGCAGCTTGCCCGGCCCAGGGAAAGGCTACACCTTC. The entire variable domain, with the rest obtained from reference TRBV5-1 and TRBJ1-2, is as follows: KAGVTQTPRYLIKTRGQQVTLSCSPISGHRSVSWYQQTPGQGLQFLFEYFSETQRNKGNFPGRFSGRQFSNSRSEMNVSTLELGDSALYLCASSLPGPGKGYTFGSGTRLTVV.

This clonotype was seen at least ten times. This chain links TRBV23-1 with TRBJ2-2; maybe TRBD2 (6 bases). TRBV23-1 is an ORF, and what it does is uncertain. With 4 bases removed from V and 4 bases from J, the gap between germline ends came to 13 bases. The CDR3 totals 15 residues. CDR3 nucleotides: TGCGCCAGCAGTCTTAATGGGACTTCCACCGGGGAGCTGTTTTTT. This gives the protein CASSLNGTSTGELFF.

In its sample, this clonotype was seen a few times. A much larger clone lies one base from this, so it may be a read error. Here the CDR3 DNA reads TGTGCCAGCAGGGCTGCTAACTATGGCGACACCTTC. It translates to CASRAANYGDTF. The chain recombines TRBV12-3 or TRBV12-4 with TRBJ1-2; D is uncertain. The CDR3 runs to 12 residues.

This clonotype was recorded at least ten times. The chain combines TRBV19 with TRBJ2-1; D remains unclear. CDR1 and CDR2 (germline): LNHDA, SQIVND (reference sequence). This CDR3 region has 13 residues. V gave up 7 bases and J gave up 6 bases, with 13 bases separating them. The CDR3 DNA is TGTGCCAGTAAGGGCTTCACGGGCAATGAGCAGTTCTTC. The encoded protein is CASKGFTGNEQFF.

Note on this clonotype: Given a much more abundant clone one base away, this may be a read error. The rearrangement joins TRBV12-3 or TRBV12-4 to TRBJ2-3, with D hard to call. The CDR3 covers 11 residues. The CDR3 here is CASRVADTRYF. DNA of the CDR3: TGTGCCAGCAGGGTAGCAGATACGCGGTATTTT.

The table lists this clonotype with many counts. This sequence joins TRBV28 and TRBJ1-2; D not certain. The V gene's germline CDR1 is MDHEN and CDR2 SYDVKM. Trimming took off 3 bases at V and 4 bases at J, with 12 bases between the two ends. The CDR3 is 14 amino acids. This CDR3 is CASSLEVLGYGYTF. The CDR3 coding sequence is TGTGCCAGCAGTTTGGAAGTATTAGGCTATGGCTACACCTTC.

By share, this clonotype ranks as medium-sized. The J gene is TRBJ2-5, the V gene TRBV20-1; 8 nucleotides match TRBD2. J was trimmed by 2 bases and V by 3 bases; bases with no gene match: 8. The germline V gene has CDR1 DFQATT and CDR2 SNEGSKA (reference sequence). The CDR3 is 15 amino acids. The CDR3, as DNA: TGCAGTGCTAGTCGGGCGGGGGGCCCTCAAGAGACCCAGTACTTC. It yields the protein CSASRAGGPQETQYF.

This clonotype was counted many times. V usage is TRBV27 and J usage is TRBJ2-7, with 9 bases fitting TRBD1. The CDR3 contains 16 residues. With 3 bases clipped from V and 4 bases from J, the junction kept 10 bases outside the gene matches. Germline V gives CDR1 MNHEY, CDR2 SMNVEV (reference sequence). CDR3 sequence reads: CASSFFGTGSLYEQYF. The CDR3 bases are TGTGCCAGCAGTTTCTTTGGGACAGGGAGTTTGTACGAGCAGTACTTC.

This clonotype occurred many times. The CDR3: CASNSWGGNEKLFF. CDR3 sequence (DNA): TGTGCCAGCAATTCGTGGGGAGGCAATGAAAAACTGTTTTTT. The V call is TRBV28, the J call TRBJ1-4; D is unresolved. Germline V gives CDR1 MDHEN, CDR2 SYDVKM. This CDR3 is built from 14 residues. V was cut by 7 bases and J by 5 bases, with 14 bases left in between.